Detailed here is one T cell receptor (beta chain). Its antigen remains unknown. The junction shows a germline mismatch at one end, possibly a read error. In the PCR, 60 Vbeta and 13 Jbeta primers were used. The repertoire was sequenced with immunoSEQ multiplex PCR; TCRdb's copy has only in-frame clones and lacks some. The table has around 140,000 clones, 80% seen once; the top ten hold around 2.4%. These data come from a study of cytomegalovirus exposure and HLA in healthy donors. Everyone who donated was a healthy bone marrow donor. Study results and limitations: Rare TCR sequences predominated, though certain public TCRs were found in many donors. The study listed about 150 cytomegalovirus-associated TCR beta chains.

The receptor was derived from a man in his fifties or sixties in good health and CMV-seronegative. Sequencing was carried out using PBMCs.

The CDR3 loop reads CASSSSGTVTTEKLFF. CDR3 bases: TGTGCCAGCAGCTCATCCGGGACAGTCACTACTGAAAAACTGTTTTTT. The rearrangement links TRBV7-9 to TRBJ1-4, with 7 bases lining up with TRBD1. This CDR3 is 16 amino acids long. Germline loops: CDR1 SEHNR, CDR2 FQNEAQ (reference sequence).